This TCR beta chain appears in the sequencing data of a study of blood T cell repertoires in COVID-19. Looking at the study overall: Acute-phase and convalescent COVID-19 samples originated in the United States, Italy and Spain.

Clones were sequenced by immunoSEQ multiplex PCR, and TCRdb holds only the in-frame ones, with some missing. Counted here are about 54,000 clones, roughly nine tenths occurring once; the ten biggest clones make up roughly 7.6%. The V segment lost 11 bases and the J segment 2 bases; nucleotides outside the gene matches: 4. The V gene's germline CDR1 is MNHNY and CDR2 SVGAGI (reference sequence). The CDR3 length is 13 residues. Sequenced sample: peripheral blood. The sequence was collected from a woman in her forties with active COVID-19. The genes are TRBV6-6 and TRBJ2-2, with 8 bases matching TRBD1. CDR3 region: CAAGQGNTGELFF. The CDR3 nucleotides are TGTGCCGCCGGACAGGGTAACACCGGGGAGCTGTTTTTT.